The TCR beta chain described here comes from a study of prognosis after radiotherapy for stage I lung cancer. About the research overall: Patients with newly diagnosed primary stage I lung tumors numbered about 15, with a few others having oligometastatic NSCLC after surgical resection of the primary tumor. Study-wide points: Patients developing distant metastases showed lower Shannon entropy after stereotactic body radiation therapy.

It was by two-round multiplex PCR that TCR beta CDR3 was amplified from genomic DNA. With primers specific to each TRBV and TRBJ gene, the first-round PCR was performed. In TCRdb, the multiplex PCR reads were re-called with MiXCR into one record per CDR3 protein. This repertoire shows roughly 30,000 distinct CDR3 sequences, around half found once; its top ten account for approximately 15%. About this clonotype itself: The antigen is not known.

The germline V gene encodes CDR1 DFQATT and CDR2 SNEGSKA (reference sequence). J was trimmed by 8 bases and V by 1 base; bases with no gene match: 10. The CDR3 sequence is 15 residues long. This TCR was recovered from a donor aged 50 or older with non-small cell lung cancer. The chain recombines TRBV20-1 with TRBJ2-1, with 8 bases lining up with TRBD2. The sequencing used PBMCs, collected before or after stereotactic body radiation therapy (not recorded which). The CDR3 DNA reads as TGCAGTGCTAGAGTCACTAGCGGTAGAACCTATGAGCAGTTCTTC. This translates into CSARVTSGRTYEQFF.